The next 18 T cell receptor beta chains were all read from a single sample in a study of shared clonotypes between healthy human individuals. CD8 cells classed as naive were CD45RO-negative and positively selected for CCR7, excluding terminally differentiated effector memory CD45RA+ cells. The repertoire was sequenced with immunoSEQ multiplex PCR; TCRdb's copy has only in-frame clones and lacks some. The sample lists 2 million or so clones, over 85% occurring once. Sequencing used naive CD8+ T cells sorted from blood. The source is a man between 18 and 35 years old in good health.

The rearrangement links TRBV2 to TRBJ2-3, with TRBD1 matching over 8 bases. The CDR3 sequence is 13 residues long. The V gene end was trimmed by 8 bases and the J gene end by 2 bases; junction bases not matched to a gene: 3. CDR1 and CDR2 (germline): SNHLY, FYNNEI. CDR3 DNA sequence: TGTGCCAGCGAGGACAGGGCCACAGATACGCAGTATTTT. Amino acids: CASEDRATDTQYF.

The chain employs TRBV7-6 and TRBJ2-7; D not resolved. The germline V gene encodes CDR1 SGHVS and CDR2 FNYEAQ. The CDR3 loop spans 12 amino acids. V lost 5 bases and J lost 7, with 12 bases in between. The CDR3, as DNA: TGTGCCAGCAGCCCCGAGAGAGGAGAGCAGTACTTC. Translated, it gives CASSPERGEQYF.

V gene TRBV30 combines with J gene TRBJ1-6; the match to TRBD1 covers 8 bases. The CDR3 covers 15 residues. Germline V lookup: CDR1 GTSNPN, CDR2 SVGIG (reference sequence). After removal of 5 bases from V and 8 bases from J, the junction contained 11 bases not matched to a gene. The CDR3 DNA reads TGTGCCTGGGGTCTCCCGGACAGGGTAGATTCACCCCTCCACTTT. It encodes CAWGLPDRVDSPLHF.

Comments on this clone: Other DNA sequences in the sample encode the same CDR3. This chain joins TRBV5-1 and TRBJ2-2; no firm D call. CDR3 length: 12 residues. Germline V lookup: CDR1 SGHRS, CDR2 YFSETQ. V lost 0 bases and J 5 bases, leaving 2 bases between the germline ends. The CDR3 sequence: CASSLETGELFF. CDR3 in DNA: TGCGCCAGCAGCTTGGAAACCGGGGAGCTGTTTTTT.

The chain joins TRBV11-2 to TRBJ2-2, with D uncertain. Deletions cut 2 bases from V and 10 bases from J, with 8 bases between. This CDR3 comprises 12 residues. Per the germline V gene, CDR1 is SGHAT and CDR2 is FQNNGV. In nucleotides, the CDR3 is TGTGCCAGCAGCTTAAATTGGGAGGAGCTGTTTTTT. The encoded protein is CASSLNWEELFF.

A note on this clone: A junction boundary mismatches the germline segment, possibly from a read error. The gene calls are TRBV7-7 and TRBJ2-2, with TRBD2 identical over 9 bases. Germline-derived CDR1 and CDR2 are SSHAT and FNYEAQ (reference sequence). The CDR3 has 16 amino acids. Written as DNA, the CDR3 is TGTGCTAGCAGCTTCGAAGCGGGGGGGAACACCGGGGAGCTGTTTTTT. Translated: CASSFEAGGNTGELFF.

DNA for the CDR3: TGTGCCAGCAGTTCACTAGCGGGGATTCAAGAGACCCAGTACTTC. Protein: CASSSLAGIQETQYF. V and J are TRBV27 and TRBJ2-5; 10 bases are shared with TRBD2. The V gene's germline CDR1 is MNHEY and CDR2 SMNVEV (reference sequence). CDR3 length: 15 amino acids. J was trimmed by 2 bases and V by 4 bases; bases with no gene match: 4.

In its sample, this clone was seen once. The V and J genes are TRBV4-1 and TRBJ2-3; D is unresolved. Germline CDR1 reads MGHRA; CDR2 reads YSYEKL. The CDR3 totals 13 residues. Trimming removed 3 bases from V and 6 bases from J, with 10 bases in between. CDR3 region: CASSQFLGDTQYF. As DNA, the CDR3 is TGCGCCAGCAGCCAGTTCCTCGGGGATACGCAGTATTTT.

J is TRBJ2-5 and V is TRBV2; TRBD1 might be the D (6 bases). The CDR3 runs to 19 residues. Germline assignment: CDR1 SNHLY and CDR2 FYNNEI. With 3 bases removed from V and 0 bases from J, the gap between germline ends came to 23 bases. CDR3 coding DNA: TGTGCCAGCAGTGACGGAGTTGACTTGATCAGGGGATACCAAGAGACCCAGTACTTC. This encodes CASSDGVDLIRGYQETQYF.

V usage is TRBV11-3 and J usage is TRBJ2-7, with a possible D match to TRBD2 (5 bases). The CDR3 covers 14 residues. Looked up from germline, CDR1 is SGHNT and CDR2 is YENEEA. V was shortened by 3 bases and J by 1 base, with 10 bases between the two germline ends. This chain's CDR3 is CASSLTPGSYEQYF. Written as DNA, the CDR3 is TGTGCCAGCAGCTTGACTCCGGGGTCCTACGAGCAGTACTTC.

The rearrangement uses TRBV5-1 and TRBJ1-1; TRBD1 might be the D (5 bases). The V gene lost 3 bases and the J gene lost 2 bases, with 8 bases spanning the gap. The CDR3 extends over 13 amino acids. Germline V gene lookup returns CDR1 SGHRS and CDR2 YFSETQ. CDR3 region: CASSWGVNTEAFF. In nucleotides, the CDR3 is TGCGCCAGCAGCTGGGGCGTAAACACTGAAGCTTTCTTT.

This chain connects TRBV28 to TRBJ1-1, with 7 bases that match TRBD1. The germline gives CDR1 MDHEN, CDR2 SYDVKM. V shed 0 bases, J shed 0 bases, and the junction held 1 base outside the gene matches. This CDR3 contains 15 residues. CDR3 coding DNA: TGTGCCAGCAGTTTATGGGGGACAGTGAACACTGAAGCTTTCTTT. Its translation is CASSLWGTVNTEAFF.

The chain carries TRBV11-2 and TRBJ1-6; D gene uncertain. The germline gives CDR1 SGHAT, CDR2 FQNNGV. V lost 5 bases to trimming and J lost 8 bases, with 13 bases between them. This CDR3 comprises 14 residues. CDR3 amino acids: CASSPRREDSPLHF. In DNA, the CDR3 is TGTGCCAGCAGCCCCCGACGGGAAGATTCACCCCTCCACTTT.

Note on this clone: Different DNA sequences within this sample yield the same CDR3. The V and J genes are TRBV27 and TRBJ2-7; 8 bases match TRBD1. Germline CDR1 MNHEY, CDR2 SMNVEV (reference sequence). This CDR3 is 14 amino acids long. J was trimmed by 1 base and V by 5 bases; bases with no gene match: 4. CDR3 DNA sequence: TGTGCCAGCAGTCCCAGACAGGGGTCCTACGAGCAGTACTTC. Protein product: CASSPRQGSYEQYF.

This chain connects TRBV10-3 to TRBJ2-7; no reliable D call. Germline V gives CDR1 ENHRY, CDR2 SYGVKD. The CDR3 is 13 residues long. V dropped 9 bases and J dropped 0 bases, with 12 bases sitting between them. This CDR3 reads CAIGNLSSYEQYF. For the CDR3, the DNA is TGTGCCATAGGAAACCTCTCCTCCTACGAGCAGTACTTC.

The chain combines TRBV4-3 with TRBJ2-2, with D hard to call. The CDR3 has 17 residues. Trimming took off 1 base at V and 1 base at J, with 13 bases between the two ends. The germline CDR1 and CDR2 sequences are LGHNA and YSLEER. Here the CDR3 reads CASSQVFEGLNTGELFF. In nucleotides, the CDR3 is TGCGCCAGCAGCCAAGTATTCGAAGGTTTGAACACCGGGGAGCTGTTTTTT.

The rearrangement uses TRBV5-1 and TRBJ2-5, with D perhaps matching TRBD1 or TRBD2 (6 bases each). V lost 2 bases to trimming and J lost 2 bases, with 19 bases between them. The germline CDR1 and CDR2 sequences are SGHRS and YFSETQ. This CDR3 spans 17 amino acids. This chain's CDR3 is CASSFGSIGGLQETQYF. CDR3 DNA sequence: TGCGCCAGCAGCTTTGGGTCTATTGGGGGGCTTCAAGAGACCCAGTACTTC.

V usage is TRBV2 and J usage is TRBJ2-7, with 15 bases aligning to TRBD2. Germline CDR1 SNHLY, CDR2 FYNNEI. Trimming cost V 7 bases and J 7 bases; bases outside gene matches: 2. The CDR3 contains 13 residues. The CDR3 nucleotides are TGTGCCAGCAAGGGACTAGCGGGGGGTGAGCAGTACTTC. Translating gives CASKGLAGGEQYF.